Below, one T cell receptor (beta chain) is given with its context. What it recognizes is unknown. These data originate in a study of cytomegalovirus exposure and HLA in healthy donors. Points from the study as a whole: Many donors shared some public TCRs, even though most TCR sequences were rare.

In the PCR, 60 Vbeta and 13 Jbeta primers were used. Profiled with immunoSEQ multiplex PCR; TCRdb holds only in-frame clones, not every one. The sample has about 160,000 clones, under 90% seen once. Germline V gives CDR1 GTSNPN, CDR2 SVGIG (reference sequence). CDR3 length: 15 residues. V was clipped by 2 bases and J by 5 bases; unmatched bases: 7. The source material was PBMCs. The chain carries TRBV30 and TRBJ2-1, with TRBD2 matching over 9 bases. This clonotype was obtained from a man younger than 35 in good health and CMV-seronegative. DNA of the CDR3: TGTGCCTGGAGTAATAGCGGGGGTCCTGACAATGAGCAGTTCTTC. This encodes CAWSNSGGPDNEQFF.